The 27 T cell receptor beta chains listed next were all sequenced from one sample in a study of cytomegalovirus exposure and HLA in healthy donors. In the PCR, 60 Vbeta and 13 Jbeta primers were used. Here immunoSEQ multiplex PCR was the method, and the copy in TCRdb shows in-frame clones only, minus some. The sample yields 40,000 to 60,000 clones, of which the top ten take up 25% to 30%. Sequencing used PBMCs. Receptors originate from a man aged 35-49 years in good health and CMV-seropositive.

J is TRBJ1-4 and V is TRBV30, with D perhaps matching TRBD1 (5 bases). Trimming took 3 bases from V and 5 from J, leaving 10 bases between them. The CDR3 is made up of 13 amino acids. Germline loops: CDR1 GTSNPN, CDR2 SVGIG (reference sequence). The CDR3 here is CAWRPDRNEKLFF. CDR3 nucleotides: TGTGCCTGGAGGCCCGACAGAAATGAAAAACTGTTTTTT.

This chain connects TRBV19 to TRBJ2-7; 7 bases fit TRBD1. The germline CDR1 and CDR2 sequences are LNHDA and SQIVND (reference sequence). This CDR3 region has 13 residues. V dropped 5 bases and J dropped 4; count of bases not matched to a gene: 5. In DNA, the CDR3 is TGTGCCAGTAGTCCAGGACAGGTTTACGAGCAGTACTTC. It encodes CASSPGQVYEQYF.

The genes are TRBV2 and TRBJ1-1; no reliable D call. In germline, CDR1 is SNHLY, CDR2 FYNNEI. V shed 11 bases and J shed 5 bases, with 18 bases lying between them. This CDR3 spans 13 amino acids. CDR3 coding DNA: TGTGCCTCTTTGGAGAATGCGGGGACTGAAGCTTTCTTT. This translates into CASLENAGTEAFF.

The chain has TRBV6-5 and TRBJ2-5, with 13 bases lining up with TRBD2. J was trimmed by 5 bases and V by 6 bases; bases with no gene match: 6. CDR1 and CDR2 from the germline V gene are MNHEY and SVGAGI. The CDR3 totals 15 residues. CDR3 coding DNA: TGTGCCAGCAGCCCCACTAGCGGGGGGGCGGAGACCCAGTACTTC. Amino acid sequence: CASSPTSGGAETQYF.

This chain connects TRBV6-1 to TRBJ2-1, with D maybe TRBD2 (6 bases). The ends were cut back, 8 bases at V and 3 bases at J, with 14 bases in the middle. The germline gives CDR1 MNHNS, CDR2 SASEGT. This CDR3 contains 14 residues. The CDR3 loop is CASDATTSYNEQFF. The CDR3 DNA reads as TGTGCCAGCGATGCCACGACTAGCTACAATGAGCAGTTCTTC.

This clone is medium-sized by frequency. Other DNA sequences in this sample translate to the same CDR3. The chain links TRBV5-1 to TRBJ2-2; weak D call: TRBD2 (5 bases). Germline V CDR1 and CDR2: SGHRS, YFSETQ. V shed 2 bases and J shed 5 bases, with 22 bases lying between them. This CDR3 contains 18 residues. CDR3 DNA sequence: TGCGCCAGCAGCTTCGGAGGCCTCGTTAGGGCCTTTACCGGGGAGCTGTTTTTT. Protein product: CASSFGGLVRAFTGELFF. Full variable domain (missing parts from reference TRBV5-1 and TRBJ2-2): KAGVTQTPRYLIKTRGQQVTLSCSPISGHRSVSWYQQTPGQGLQFLFEYFSETQRNKGNFPGRFSGRQFSNSRSEMNVSTLELGDSALYLCASSFGGLVRAFTGELFFGEGSRLTVL.

Turning to this clone: Other DNA sequences from this sample encode an identical CDR3 as well. This chain links TRBV11-2 with TRBJ2-7, with TRBD2 matching over 7 bases. J lost 4 bases, V lost 3 bases, and 9 bases had no gene match. The CDR3 runs 15 residues. CDR1 is SGHAT, CDR2 FQNNGV, per germline. The DNA for the CDR3 is TGTGCCAGCAGCTTGGGCCCCCCGGGAGGATACGAGCAGTACTTC. The encoded protein is CASSLGPPGGYEQYF.

CDR3: CASSPKRGLAKNIQYF. The CDR3 DNA follows: TGTGCCAGCAGTCCAAAAAGGGGTTTAGCCAAAAACATTCAGTACTTC. The V gene is TRBV28, the J gene TRBJ2-4, with D perhaps TRBD1 (5 bases). The CDR3 is 16 amino acids. Per germline, CDR1 MDHEN and CDR2 SYDVKM. The V end was cut by 5 bases, the J end by 0 bases, with 14 bases between.

V usage is TRBV10-3 and J usage is TRBJ2-7; TRBD1 aligns across 7 bases. This CDR3 is 13 amino acids long. After removal of 8 bases from V and 7 bases from J, the junction contained 11 bases not matched to a gene. Germline V gives CDR1 ENHRY, CDR2 SYGVKD. CDR3 nucleotide sequence: TGTGCCATCCGGGACAGCGAGGTAGGGGAGCAGTACTTC. Translated: CAIRDSEVGEQYF.

The rearrangement uses TRBV2 and TRBJ1-4; D is undetermined. The CDR3 is 14 amino acids. Between the trimmed V and J ends, which lost 9 bases and 8 bases, there was a span of 19 bases. Germline lookup yields CDR1 SNHLY and CDR2 FYNNEI. The chain's CDR3 is CASKLREKGEKLFF. In nucleotides, the CDR3 is TGTGCCAGTAAGCTCCGGGAGAAAGGGGAAAAACTGTTTTTT.

The V gene is TRBV15, the J gene TRBJ2-7, with 7 bases matching TRBD1. The germline V gene has CDR1 LNHNV and CDR2 YYDKDF (reference sequence). This CDR3 spans 15 amino acids. Losses at the gene ends were 0 bases for V and 4 bases for J; bases not matched to a gene: 6. Written as DNA, the CDR3 is TGTGCCACCAGCAGAGATACACAGGGGCCTTACGAGCAGTACTTC. Translating it yields CATSRDTQGPYEQYF.

This rearrangement joins TRBV7-3 to TRBJ2-1; D not certain. The germline gives CDR1 SGHTA, CDR2 FQGTGA. The V and J ends lost 2 bases and 8 bases respectively, with 13 bases between them. The CDR3 covers 14 residues. Written as DNA, the CDR3 is TGTGCCAGCAGCTTATGGTTGAGAAGCGATGAGCAGTTCTTC. It is translated as CASSLWLRSDEQFF.

The chain links TRBV18 to TRBJ2-2; 8 bases are a match to TRBD1. This CDR3 region has 17 residues. The germline gives CDR1 KGHSH, CDR2 LQKENI. With 3 bases clipped from V and 7 bases from J, the junction kept 13 bases outside the gene matches. CDR3 bases: TGTGCCAGCTCACCGCTAGGACAGGGTCCCCCCGGCGGGGAGCTGTTTTTT. Amino acid sequence: CASSPLGQGPPGGELFF.

Frequency places this clone as medium-sized (0.01 to 0.1%). The chain joins TRBV9 to TRBJ2-2, with 9 bases that match TRBD2. The CDR3 is made up of 16 amino acids. CDR1 and CDR2 (germline): SGDLS, YYNGEE. V lost 0 bases, J lost 1 base, and 1 base stayed unmatched. The CDR3 is CASSVELAGNTGELFF. In DNA, the CDR3 is TGTGCCAGCAGCGTAGAACTAGCGGGGAACACCGGGGAGCTGTTTTTT.

The chain employs TRBV6-5 and TRBJ2-5, with D possibly being TRBD2 (5 bases). Trimming took off 0 bases at V and 2 bases at J, with 10 bases between the two ends. The CDR3 runs to 15 residues. Germline V gene data show CDR1 as MNHEY and CDR2 as SVGAGI. This CDR3 is CASSYSRAAQETQYF. The CDR3 bases are TGTGCCAGCAGTTACTCGAGGGCAGCTCAAGAGACCCAGTACTTC.

This chain links TRBV28 with TRBJ1-5, with a tentative D call TRBD1 (5 bases). V was cut by 2 bases and J by 6 bases, with 14 bases left in between. CDR1 MDHEN and CDR2 SYDVKM come from the germline V gene. The CDR3 has 15 amino acids. The CDR3 here is CASSLPGRGVQPQHF. The CDR3 region has the DNA TGTGCCAGCAGTTTACCCGGGAGGGGCGTTCAGCCCCAGCATTTT.

This chain connects TRBV5-4 to TRBJ2-1, with D unresolved. V lost 0 bases, J lost 8 bases, and 9 bases lay in between. The CDR3 consists of 13 residues. The germline V gene encodes CDR1 SGHNT and CDR2 YYREEE (reference sequence). The CDR3 DNA is TGTGCCAGCAGCTTGGAGACCGCGGATGAGCAGTTCTTC. It codes for CASSLETADEQFF.

CDR3 in DNA: TGTGCCATCACCCGGACAGGGGAAAGTAACTATGGCTACACCTTC. It yields the protein CAITRTGESNYGYTF. The rearrangement links TRBV10-3 to TRBJ1-2, with 9 bases fitting TRBD1. The CDR3 is 15 residues long. Per germline, CDR1 ENHRY and CDR2 SYGVKD. J was trimmed by 1 base and V by 7 bases; bases with no gene match: 7.

This rearrangement joins TRBV5-1 to TRBJ1-5; D unclear. The V gene lost 4 bases and the J gene lost 0 bases, with 5 bases spanning the gap. This CDR3 has 13 amino acids. Looked up from germline, CDR1 is SGHRS and CDR2 is YFSETQ. The CDR3 protein is CASSTVSNQPQHF. Here the CDR3 DNA reads TGCGCCAGCAGCACAGTTAGCAATCAGCCCCAGCATTTT. The entire variable domain, with the rest obtained from reference TRBV5-1 and TRBJ1-5, is as follows: KAGVTQTPRYLIKTRGQQVTLSCSPISGHRSVSWYQQTPGQGLQFLFEYFSETQRNKGNFPGRFSGRQFSNSRSEMNVSTLELGDSALYLCASSTVSNQPQHFGDGTRLSIL.

The chain links TRBV13 to TRBJ2-5; 7 positions agree with TRBD1. Germline CDR1 is PRHDT and CDR2 is FYEKMQ (reference sequence). The CDR3 length is 15 residues. Trimming at V came to 4 bases and at J to 1 base, leaving 6 bases not matched to a gene. The CDR3 nucleotides are TGTGCCAGCAGCTCCGAGGGGGCGGCCCAAGAGACCCAGTACTTC. It translates to CASSSEGAAQETQYF.

By frequency, this clone registers medium-sized (0.01 to 0.1%). The rearrangement joins TRBV15 to TRBJ2-7; the match to TRBD2 covers 15 bases. The CDR3 is 17 amino acids. J was trimmed by 4 bases and V by 1 base; bases with no gene match: 5. The germline V gene encodes CDR1 LNHNV and CDR2 YYDKDF (reference sequence). The CDR3 reads CATSRAEGLAGGYEQYF. The DNA of the CDR3 is TGTGCCACCAGCAGAGCCGAGGGACTAGCGGGAGGTTACGAGCAGTACTTC.

The rearrangement joins TRBV4-1 to TRBJ2-5; unclear D gene. The J call may be wrong; the DNA end is better matched by TRBJ2-7. The CDR3 covers 11 residues. Germline-derived CDR1 and CDR2 are MGHRA and YSYEKL. CDR3 coding DNA: TGCGCCAGCAGCCAAAATGCCGAGCAGTACTTC. Protein sequence: CASSQNAEQYF.

This chain links TRBV19 with TRBJ2-1; 10 positions match TRBD2. The CDR3 covers 15 residues. V shed 1 base, J shed 8 bases, and the junction held 5 bases outside the gene matches. Germline-derived CDR1 and CDR2 are LNHDA and SQIVND (reference sequence). In DNA, the CDR3 is TGTGCCAGTAGTATAGGGTCTAGCGGGAGTGATGAGCAGTTCTTC. Its protein product is CASSIGSSGSDEQFF.

The V call is TRBV6-5, the J call TRBJ2-7, with a possible D match to TRBD2 (6 bases). V dropped 6 bases and J dropped 1 base, with 16 bases sitting between them. Germline V gene lookup returns CDR1 MNHEY and CDR2 SVGAGI. The CDR3 has 15 amino acids. For the CDR3, the DNA is TGTGCCAGCAGAGGCCCGGGGGTGGGATCCTACGAGCAGTACTTC. This codes for CASRGPGVGSYEQYF.

The chain uses TRBV19 and TRBJ2-7; 8 positions match TRBD2. This CDR3 is built from 14 residues. Per germline, CDR1 LNHDA and CDR2 SQIVND (reference sequence). V gave up 5 bases and J gave up 2 bases; unmatched junction bases: 5. For the CDR3, the DNA is TGTGCCAGTAGTCCGGGACTAGGAGCCTACGAGCAGTACTTC. Translated, it gives CASSPGLGAYEQYF.

This rearrangement joins TRBV6-6 to TRBJ1-5; D may be TRBD1 (6 bases). CDR1 and CDR2 from the germline V gene are MNHNY and SVGAGI (reference sequence). The CDR3 loop spans 15 amino acids. V was pared by 6 bases and J by 0 bases, with 12 bases between. The CDR3 reads CASSRTDYSNQPQHF. The CDR3 nucleotides read TGTGCCAGCAGCCGGACAGACTATAGCAATCAGCCCCAGCATTTT.

CDR3 in amino acids: CASSLGQAGKETQYF. The CDR3 coding sequence is TGCGCCAGCAGCTTGGGACAGGCCGGCAAAGAGACCCAGTACTTC. The rearrangement uses TRBV5-1 and TRBJ2-5, with a tentative D call TRBD1 (6 bases). The CDR3 is 15 residues long. Germline CDR1 reads SGHRS; CDR2 reads YFSETQ. V was shortened by 0 bases and J by 3 bases, with 12 bases between the two germline ends.